The 20 T cell receptor beta chains given below trace back to one sample, sequenced in a study of blood T cell repertoires in COVID-19. Sequencing was performed with immunoSEQ multiplex PCR; in TCRdb, only in-frame clones are kept and a portion is missing. The sample records 250,000 to 350,000 clones, about 81% being singletons. The sample consisted of peripheral blood. Receptors were obtained from a human donor with COVID-19, enrolled during active disease. The donor label of this sample is uncertain.

The gene calls are TRBV5-1 and TRBJ1-2; D is undetermined. Germline V gene data show CDR1 as SGHRS and CDR2 as YFSETQ. V lost 0 bases and J lost 5, with 8 bases in between. The CDR3 loop spans 13 amino acids. The CDR3: CASSLGTVYGYTF. DNA for the CDR3: TGCGCCAGCAGCTTGGGGACTGTTTATGGCTACACCTTC.

The chain links TRBV18 to TRBJ2-5, with 7 bases that match TRBD1. V lost 4 bases and J lost 4; bases outside the gene matches: 6. The germline gives CDR1 KGHSH, CDR2 LQKENI. The CDR3 runs 14 residues. The CDR3 DNA follows: TGTGCCAGCTCACAACAGGGGATAGGAGAGACCCAGTACTTC. It specifies CASSQQGIGETQYF.

This clone has just one count. The chain recombines TRBV28 with TRBJ1-1; tentatively, D is TRBD1 (5 bases). This CDR3 spans 15 amino acids. Deletions cut 5 bases from V and 3 bases from J, with 16 bases between. CDR1 is MDHEN and CDR2 is SYDVKM in the germline V gene. The CDR3: CASSLYRRSDTEAFF. In DNA, the CDR3 is TGTGCCAGCAGTCTATACAGGAGATCGGACACTGAAGCTTTCTTT.

The rearrangement links TRBV9 to TRBJ2-1, with TRBD2 matching 7 bases. This CDR3 is 12 amino acids long. Germline CDR1 is SGDLS and CDR2 is YYNGEE. V trimming: 3 bases; J trimming: 9 bases; junction bases outside the gene matches: 3. In DNA form, the CDR3 reads TGTGCCAGCAGCGGAACTAGCGCTGAGCAGTTCTTC. Amino acids: CASSGTSAEQFF.

J is TRBJ1-4 and V is TRBV28, with D tentatively TRBD1 (5 bases). This CDR3 region has 12 residues. Germline V gene sequence: CDR1 MDHEN, CDR2 SYDVKM. CDR3 residues: CASGLTNEKLFF. The CDR3 DNA follows: TGTGCATCAGGGTTAACTAATGAAAAACTGTTTTTT.

The rearrangement links TRBV5-1 to TRBJ1-6; D gene uncertain. The CDR3 has 16 amino acids. V lost 0 bases and J 0 bases, leaving 7 bases between the germline ends. Germline CDR1 and CDR2: SGHRS and YFSETQ. CDR3 nucleotide sequence: TGCGCCAGCAGCTTGGGCGGGAGCTCCTATAATTCACCCCTCCACTTT. This gives the protein CASSLGGSSYNSPLHF. Full variable domain (rest looked up from reference TRBV5-1 and TRBJ1-6): KAGVTQTPRYLIKTRGQQVTLSCSPISGHRSVSWYQQTPGQGLQFLFEYFSETQRNKGNFPGRFSGRQFSNSRSEMNVSTLELGDSALYLCASSLGGSSYNSPLHFGNGTRLTVT.

This rearrangement joins TRBV28 to TRBJ1-2; 7 nucleotides line up with TRBD1. The ends lost 4 bases at V and 3 bases at J; junction bases unmatched: 5. Germline-derived CDR1 and CDR2 are MDHEN and SYDVKM. The CDR3 totals 14 residues. CDR3 protein: CASSSTGTDYGYTF. The CDR3 coding sequence is TGTGCCAGCAGTTCTACCGGGACAGACTATGGCTACACCTTC.

The gene calls are TRBV28 and TRBJ2-3; TRBD2 aligns across 7 bases. Germline values: CDR1 MDHEN, CDR2 SYDVKM. The V segment lost 4 bases and the J segment 6 bases; nucleotides outside the gene matches: 10. This CDR3 comprises 15 residues. The CDR3: CASSSRLAAYDTQYF. The DNA for the CDR3 is TGTGCCAGCAGTTCCCGACTAGCCGCCTACGATACGCAGTATTTT.

DNA of the CDR3: TGTGCCAGCAGCTTAGGGAGGGTGCCCACAGATACGCAGTATTTT. It translates to CASSLGRVPTDTQYF. The chain is built from TRBV7-2 and TRBJ2-3; perhaps TRBD2 as D (6 bases). CDR3 size: 15 residues. V was shortened by 1 base and J by 2 bases, with 10 bases between the two germline ends. Germline CDR1 reads SGHTA; CDR2 reads FQGNSA.

The chain joins TRBV28 to TRBJ2-5; D remains unclear. The CDR3 covers 18 residues. Germline-derived CDR1 and CDR2 are MDHEN and SYDVKM. V shed 1 base and J shed 0 bases, with 18 bases lying between them. CDR3 residues: CASSLSLSTTQYQETQYF. The CDR3 DNA reads as TGTGCCAGCAGTTTATCCCTCTCCACCACACAGTACCAAGAGACCCAGTACTTC.

The chain couples TRBV18 to TRBJ2-1; weak D call: TRBD2 (5 bases). The germline CDR1 and CDR2 sequences are KGHSH and LQKENI. The CDR3 is 14 residues long. Trimming took off 5 bases at V and 4 bases at J, with 12 bases between the two ends. CDR3: CASSTGESYNEQFF. In nucleotides, the CDR3 is TGTGCCAGCTCAACCGGGGAGAGTTACAATGAGCAGTTCTTC.

The rearrangement uses TRBV5-1 and TRBJ2-1, with 9 bases matching TRBD2. V lost 4 bases and J lost 5; bases outside the gene matches: 4. The CDR3 has 14 amino acids. Germline-derived CDR1 and CDR2 are SGHRS and YFSETQ. The CDR3 is CASSAASGDNEQFF. The CDR3 bases are TGCGCCAGCAGCGCGGCTAGCGGGGACAATGAGCAGTTCTTC.

The chain uses TRBV30 and TRBJ2-1; 9 nucleotides line up with TRBD2. The CDR3 sequence is 14 residues long. CDR1 GTSNPN and CDR2 SVGIG come from the germline V gene (reference sequence). Unmatched junction bases numbered 6, after V lost 0 bases and J lost 9 bases. The CDR3 nucleotides read TGTGCCTGGAGTGTTGCGGGAGGGGTTGTTGAGCAGTTCTTC. This gives the protein CAWSVAGGVVEQFF.

The chain combines TRBV7-9 with TRBJ2-5, with TRBD2 matching 13 bases. Trimming at V came to 5 bases and at J to 5 bases, leaving 17 bases not matched to a gene. Germline values: CDR1 SEHNR, CDR2 FQNEAQ (reference sequence). The CDR3 has 19 residues. The DNA of the CDR3 is TGTGCCAGCAGCAACAGGGCCGGGACTAGCGGGACCCCCAGGGAGACCCAGTACTTC. Its translation: CASSNRAGTSGTPRETQYF.

The chain couples TRBV27 to TRBJ1-5, with D possibly being TRBD1 (5 bases). Trimming took 3 bases from V and 3 from J, leaving 9 bases between them. This CDR3 is built from 14 residues. Germline assignment: CDR1 MNHEY and CDR2 SMNVEV (reference sequence). The CDR3 protein is CASSFSGDNQPQHF. The DNA of the CDR3 is TGTGCCAGCAGTTTTTCGGGGGACAATCAGCCCCAGCATTTT.

The chain couples TRBV11-1 to TRBJ2-1; the match to TRBD2 covers 13 bases. Germline-derived CDR1 and CDR2 are SGHAT and FQDESV (reference sequence). Trimming cost V 1 base and J 9 bases; bases outside gene matches: 0. The CDR3 consists of 14 residues. The CDR3 sequence: CASSLGTSGSEQFF. In DNA, the CDR3 is TGTGCCAGCAGCTTAGGGACTAGCGGGAGTGAGCAGTTCTTC.

CDR3 in DNA: TGCGCCAGCAGTGAGTCGGGGGCAGGGGTAAACTATGGCTACACCTTC. Its translation: CASSESGAGVNYGYTF. V is TRBV10-2 and J is TRBJ1-2; D might be TRBD1 (6 bases). Trimming shortened V by 0 bases and J by 2 bases, and 13 bases separated the two germline ends. The CDR3 length is 16 residues. Germline assignment: CDR1 WSHSY and CDR2 SAAADI.

V gene TRBV7-9 combines with J gene TRBJ1-1, with no clear D. Deletions cut 4 bases from V and 4 bases from J, with 10 bases between. The CDR3 sequence is 13 residues long. Germline values: CDR1 SEHNR, CDR2 FQNEAQ (reference sequence). In nucleotides, the CDR3 is TGTGCCAGCAGCTCCCCGGGTAGCACTGAAGCTTTCTTT. It translates to CASSSPGSTEAFF.

The chain carries TRBV7-8 and TRBJ1-5; D is possibly TRBD1 (5 bases). This CDR3 is 15 amino acids long. The ends were cut back, 2 bases at V and 1 base at J, with 9 bases in the middle. The V gene's germline CDR1 is SGHVS and CDR2 FQNEAQ. The CDR3 reads CASSLLRQSNQPQHF. CDR3 DNA sequence: TGTGCCAGCAGCTTACTACGACAGAGCAATCAGCCCCAGCATTTT. Complete variable domain (other parts from reference TRBV7-8 and TRBJ1-5): GAGVSQSPRYKVAKRGQDVALRCDPISGHVSLFWYQQALGQGPEFLTYFQNEAQLDKSGLPSDRFFAERPEGSVSTLKIQRTQQEDSAVYLCASSLLRQSNQPQHFGDGTRLSIL.

This clone was recorded once. The chain recombines TRBV30 with TRBJ1-4; D is undetermined. The CDR3 consists of 15 residues. Germline-derived CDR1 and CDR2 are GTSNPN and SVGIG (reference sequence). Trimming stripped 0 bases from V and 2 bases from J, with 10 bases between. The CDR3 sequence is CAWSVSLPTNEKLFF. The CDR3 DNA is TGTGCCTGGAGTGTATCCCTACCGACTAATGAAAAACTGTTTTTT.